A single sample is the source of the 22 T cell receptor beta chains below, sequenced in a study listed by TCRdb under 2016. Library method: RT-PCR. Sequencing relied on an Illumina MiSeq. TCRdb handled the public reads itself, with Q25 trimming in fastp and clone calling in MiXCR, and kept productive beta chains. Duplicate CDR3 protein sequences are folded into a single record with the most common DNA and genes. Within this sample are almost 700,000 distinct CDR3 sequences, with 12% to 15% of them counted one time only. Jointly, the top ten make up 3.6% of the sample. Sequencing was performed on memory CD4+ T cells from blood. All receptors come from a female donor in good health, serving as a healthy control.

This clonotype came up a few times. The V gene is TRBV4-3, the J gene TRBJ2-1; 7 positions match TRBD2. The CDR3 extends over 15 amino acids. J lost 8 bases, V lost 0 bases, and 7 bases had no gene match. Germline CDR1 is LGHNA and CDR2 is YSLEER. Written as DNA, the CDR3 is TGCGCCAGCAGCCAAGAACTGCGGGGGTTCGATGAGCAGTTCTTC. It codes for CASSQELRGFDEQFF.

This clonotype has only a few counts. This rearrangement joins TRBV5-1 to TRBJ1-4; 10 bases align to TRBD1. Germline V gives CDR1 SGHRS, CDR2 YFSETQ. The CDR3 sequence is 15 residues long. V gave up 4 bases and J gave up 7 bases; unmatched junction bases: 7. Here the CDR3 DNA reads TGCGCCAGCAGCATAGGGACAGGGGCGGGTGAAAAACTGTTTTTT. Its protein product is CASSIGTGAGEKLFF.

This clonotype was observed a few times. This sequence joins TRBV5-4 and TRBJ2-7; 8 bases fit TRBD2. Germline lookup yields CDR1 SGHNT and CDR2 YYREEE (reference sequence). The V segment lost 5 bases and the J segment 1 base; nucleotides outside the gene matches: 14. This CDR3 comprises 17 residues. The CDR3: CASSNLAGRKLSYEQYF. The CDR3 bases are TGTGCCAGCAGTAACCTAGCGGGCAGAAAGCTTTCCTACGAGCAGTACTTC.

This clonotype has only a few counts. The chain couples TRBV2 to TRBJ2-1; D unresolved. Trimming pared 7 bases from V and 2 bases from J, leaving 15 bases between. This CDR3 is 15 amino acids long. Germline V gene data show CDR1 as SNHLY and CDR2 as FYNNEI. CDR3 DNA sequence: TGTGCCAGCACGAACAACTTAGGGCCCTACAATGAGCAGTTCTTC. It is translated as CASTNNLGPYNEQFF.

Only a few counts were recorded for this clonotype. The rearrangement links TRBV30 to TRBJ2-1, with D perhaps matching TRBD2 (5 bases). This CDR3 has 13 amino acids. V shed 1 base and J shed 5 bases, with 9 bases lying between them. CDR1 and CDR2 from the germline V gene are GTSNPN and SVGIG (reference sequence). The CDR3 loop reads CAWSADGDNEQFF. CDR3 DNA sequence: TGTGCCTGGAGTGCAGACGGGGACAATGAGCAGTTCTTC.

The rearrangement joins TRBV11-2 to TRBJ2-3; D might be TRBD1 or TRBD2, each matching 5 bases. CDR1 is SGHAT, CDR2 FQNNGV, per germline. V was clipped by 5 bases and J by 11 bases, with 14 bases between them. This CDR3 is 12 amino acids long. The DNA for the CDR3 is TGTGCCAGCAGCCCTTATAGTGGGGGGCAGTATTTT. This translates into CASSPYSGGQYF.

This rearrangement joins TRBV12-3 or TRBV12-4 to TRBJ2-6, with 12 bases aligning to TRBD1. The J segment lost 2 bases and the V segment lost 8 bases, leaving 7 bases of the junction unmatched. The CDR3 has 17 residues. CDR3 loop: CASGSGTGGTGANVLTF. CDR3 in DNA: TGTGCCAGCGGATCCGGGACAGGGGGCACTGGGGCCAACGTCCTGACTTTC.

In this sample, this clonotype turned up many times. J is TRBJ1-2 and V is TRBV12-3 or TRBV12-4; D not certain. The CDR3 runs 12 residues. Deletions cut 5 bases from V and 8 bases from J, with 12 bases between. CDR3 loop: CASSGGSGGYTF. In DNA form, the CDR3 reads TGTGCCAGCAGTGGCGGGTCCGGAGGCTACACCTTC.

This clonotype has more than one count but fewer than ten. The chain carries TRBV7-2 and TRBJ2-3; 10 bases are a match to TRBD2. Germline values: CDR1 SGHTA, CDR2 FQGNSA. The CDR3 contains 16 residues. The V and J ends lost 1 base and 3 bases, in that order; junction bases with no gene match: 4. The CDR3 here is CASSLVGSGRTDTQYF. Here the CDR3 DNA reads TGTGCCAGCAGCTTAGTCGGTAGCGGGAGGACAGATACGCAGTATTTT.

This clonotype was counted at least ten times. The genes are TRBV6-2 or TRBV6-3 and TRBJ2-7; maybe TRBD1 (6 bases). The V end was cut by 2 bases, the J end by 6 bases, with 14 bases between. The V gene's germline CDR1 is MNHEY and CDR2 SVGEGT. The length of the CDR3 is 14 residues. The CDR3: CASSYEAGESEQYF. The CDR3 DNA reads TGTGCCAGCAGTTACGAGGCAGGGGAAAGCGAGCAGTACTTC.

The V call is TRBV7-8, the J call TRBJ1-1, with D tentatively TRBD1 (6 bases). V lost 1 base and J lost 3, with 12 bases in between. The germline CDR1 and CDR2 sequences are SGHVS and FQNEAQ. The CDR3 has 15 residues. The CDR3 bases are TGTGCCAGCAGCTTAGTGGGGGGGGCTGACACTGAAGCTTTCTTT. This sequence encodes CASSLVGGADTEAFF.

This clonotype was seen only a few times. The chain has TRBV20-1 and TRBJ2-1; 7 bases align to TRBD2. The CDR3 runs to 15 residues. V dropped 3 bases and J dropped 5; count of bases not matched to a gene: 10. CDR1 and CDR2 (germline): DFQATT, SNEGSKA (reference sequence). CDR3 in DNA: TGCAGTGCTAGGCAGGGAGGGGTCAAGGACAATGAGCAGTTCTTC. This encodes CSARQGGVKDNEQFF.

J is TRBJ1-4 and V is TRBV5-1; 8 bases match TRBD1. The J segment lost 7 bases and the V segment lost 4 bases, leaving 9 bases of the junction unmatched. The CDR3 has 15 residues. Looked up from germline, CDR1 is SGHRS and CDR2 is YFSETQ. In DNA, the CDR3 is TGCGCCAGCAGCCCTAAACTTGGACAGGGTGAAAAACTGTTTTTT. Encoded protein: CASSPKLGQGEKLFF.

The rearrangement links TRBV4-1 to TRBJ2-7; 7 positions agree with TRBD2. The V gene's germline CDR1 is MGHRA and CDR2 YSYEKL. The CDR3 extends over 14 amino acids. V lost 3 bases, J lost 4 bases, and 6 bases stayed unmatched. The CDR3 is CASSHLMRGYEQYF. The CDR3 DNA follows: TGCGCCAGCAGCCATCTTATGCGGGGGTACGAGCAGTACTTC.

This clonotype has only a few counts. This chain joins TRBV5-1 and TRBJ2-5; D may be TRBD1 (7 bases). This CDR3 is 17 amino acids long. Trimming pared 1 base from V and 1 base from J, leaving 17 bases between. CDR1 and CDR2 (germline): SGHRS, YFSETQ. Written as DNA, the CDR3 is TGCGCCAGCAGCTTGAATTCAGTCAGGGGGGCCCAAGAGACCCAGTACTTC. It yields the protein CASSLNSVRGAQETQYF. Full variable domain (rest looked up from reference TRBV5-1 and TRBJ2-5): KAGVTQTPRYLIKTRGQQVTLSCSPISGHRSVSWYQQTPGQGLQFLFEYFSETQRNKGNFPGRFSGRQFSNSRSEMNVSTLELGDSALYLCASSLNSVRGAQETQYFGPGTRLLVL.

In this sample, this clonotype turned up a few times. This chain uses TRBV12-3 or TRBV12-4 with TRBJ1-6, with D possibly matching TRBD1 (5 bases). This CDR3 has 16 amino acids. V was trimmed by 8 bases and J by 10 bases, leaving 24 bases between them. As DNA, the CDR3 is TGTGCCAGCTCGCCCCCTTGGGCAGGGATGGGGTCACCCCTCCACTTT. Translation: CASSPPWAGMGSPLHF.

This clonotype occurred a few times. The chain recombines TRBV12-3 or TRBV12-4 with TRBJ1-5; possibly TRBD1 for D (6 bases). This CDR3 has 15 amino acids. V was shortened by 3 bases and J by 5 bases, with 14 bases between the two germline ends. This chain's CDR3 is CASSFLGGPDQPQHF. CDR3 nucleotides: TGTGCCAGCAGTTTTTTGGGGGGGCCCGATCAGCCCCAGCATTTT.

This clonotype came up many times. CDR3 DNA sequence: TGCGCCAGCAGCTCGGAATACAGGGGGCCCTACGAGCAGTACTTC. Amino acids: CASSSEYRGPYEQYF. The chain combines TRBV5-1 with TRBJ2-7, with 9 bases lining up with TRBD1. The V segment lost 3 bases and the J segment 2 bases; nucleotides outside the gene matches: 6. The CDR3 length is 15 residues. CDR1 and CDR2 (germline): SGHRS, YFSETQ.

The V gene is TRBV4-2, the J gene TRBJ1-5, with D maybe TRBD1 (5 bases). In germline, CDR1 is LGHNA, CDR2 YNFKEQ. Trimming cost V 1 base and J 7 bases, with 11 bases left between them. The CDR3 is 14 amino acids. CDR3 in amino acids: CASSQVWGEQPQHF. The CDR3 DNA sequence: TGTGCCAGCAGCCAAGTGTGGGGGGAGCAGCCCCAGCATTTT.

In its sample, this clonotype was seen a few times. This chain links TRBV6-1 with TRBJ1-1; 7 bases map to TRBD1. CDR1 MNHNS and CDR2 SASEGT come from the germline V gene. Losses at the gene ends were 5 bases for V and 1 base for J; bases not matched to a gene: 4. The CDR3 length is 14 residues. CDR3 coding DNA: TGTGCCAGCAGTAGGGACAGAACGAACACTGAAGCTTTCTTT. This gives the protein CASSRDRTNTEAFF.

This clonotype was detected ten times or more. The chain employs TRBV6-6 and TRBJ1-2; no definite D call. Trimming took 2 bases from V and 4 from J, leaving 11 bases between them. This CDR3 is built from 14 residues. Germline lookup yields CDR1 MNHNY and CDR2 SVGAGI (reference sequence). The CDR3 nucleotides read TGTGCCAGCAGTTACGTGCAGACGTTCTATGGCTACACCTTC. Encoded protein: CASSYVQTFYGYTF.

The chain is built from TRBV6-5 and TRBJ1-1; D is uncertain. The germline V gene encodes CDR1 MNHEY and CDR2 SVGAGI. The V end lost 5 bases, the J end lost 0 bases, and 10 bases lay between the germline ends. This CDR3 spans 14 amino acids. The DNA of the CDR3 is TGTGCCAGCAGTCGTACCTCCTTGAACACTGAAGCTTTCTTT. This sequence encodes CASSRTSLNTEAFF.